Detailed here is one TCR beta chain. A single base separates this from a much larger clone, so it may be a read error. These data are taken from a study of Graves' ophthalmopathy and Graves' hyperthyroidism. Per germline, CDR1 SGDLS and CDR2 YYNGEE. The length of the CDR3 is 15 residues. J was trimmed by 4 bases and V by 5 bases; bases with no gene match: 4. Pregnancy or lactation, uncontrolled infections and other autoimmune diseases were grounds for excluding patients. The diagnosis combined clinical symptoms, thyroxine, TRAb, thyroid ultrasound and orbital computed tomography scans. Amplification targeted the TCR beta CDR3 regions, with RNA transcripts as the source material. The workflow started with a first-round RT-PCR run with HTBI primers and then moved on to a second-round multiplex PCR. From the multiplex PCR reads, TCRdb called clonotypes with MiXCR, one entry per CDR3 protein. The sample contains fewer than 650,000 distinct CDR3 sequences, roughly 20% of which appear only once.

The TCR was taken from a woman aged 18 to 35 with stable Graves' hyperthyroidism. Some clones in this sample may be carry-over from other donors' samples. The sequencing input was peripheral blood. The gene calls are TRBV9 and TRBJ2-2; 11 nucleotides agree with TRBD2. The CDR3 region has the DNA TGTGCCAGCAGTCACGGGACTAGCGGCACCGGGGAGCTGTTTTTT. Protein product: CASSHGTSGTGELFF.